This T cell receptor beta chain comes out of a study of monozygotic twins with inflammatory bowel disease. Eight distinct reactions (per sample) were used to make the cDNA. The cDNA of both the TCRalpha and TCRbeta chains was subjected to two nested PCRs of approximately 16 and 10 cycles. TCRdb reprocessed the 5' RACE reads, keeping one entry per CDR3 protein, no DNA. The sample totals more than 300,000 distinct CDR3 sequences. Germline CDR1 and CDR2: SGHRS and YFSETQ. The CDR3 has 13 residues. This chain uses TRBV5-1 with TRBJ2-7. This receptor was taken from a human donor with ulcerative colitis or Crohn's disease, or a healthy co-twin of an affected twin (not recorded which). Sequenced: blood. This CDR3 reads CASSLGEGYEQYF. The full variable domain, in which reference TRBV5-1 and TRBJ2-7 provide the parts outside the CDR3, is KAGVTQTPRYLIKTRGQQVTLSCSPISGHRSVSWYQQTPGQGLQFLFEYFSETQRNKGNFPGRFSGRQFSNSRSEMNVSTLELGDSALYLCASSLGEGYEQYFGPGTRLTVT.